Shown below are 27 T cell receptor beta chains from a single sample sequenced in a study of neurological immune-mediated disorders. TCRdb analysed the 5' RACE reads with MiXCR anew, one entry per CDR3 protein. Of some 41,000 distinct CDR3 sequences listed, about 14% are singletons. The material sequenced was CD4+ T cells from blood. Every receptor here comes from a woman aged 55 to 70 with HTLV-1-associated myelopathy (HAM/TSP).

This clonotype showed up many times. V gene TRBV5-6 combines with J gene TRBJ2-1; 10 positions match TRBD2. V lost 4 bases to trimming and J lost 9 bases; unmatched junction nucleotides: 4. Per germline, CDR1 SGHDT and CDR2 YYEEEE. CDR3 length: 13 residues. The CDR3 loop reads CASSPGLALEQFF. For the CDR3, the DNA is TGTGCCAGCAGCCCGGGACTAGCGCTTGAGCAGTTCTTC.

This clonotype has a count of ten or more. The gene calls are TRBV5-1 and TRBJ2-3; D uncertain. Per the germline V gene, CDR1 is SGHRS and CDR2 is YFSETQ. There are 14 residues in the CDR3. Trimming stripped 5 bases from V and 6 bases from J, with 16 bases between. The CDR3 reads CASSKAEKVDTQYF. The CDR3 DNA follows: TGCGCCAGCAGTAAGGCGGAAAAAGTGGATACGCAGTATTTT.

This clonotype was counted ten times or more. The rearrangement uses TRBV5-5 and TRBJ2-7, with a possible D match to TRBD2 (5 bases). The CDR3 runs to 15 residues. Trimming removed 2 bases at V and 2 bases at J, with 14 bases between. CDR1 and CDR2 from the germline V gene are SGHKS and YYEKEE (reference sequence). The CDR3, as DNA: TGTGCCAGCAGCTTTGAGGGTGGAGGACCCTACGAGCAGTACTTC. This gives the protein CASSFEGGGPYEQYF.

This clonotype was seen ten or more times. The chain is built from TRBV20-1 and TRBJ1-1, with 7 bases that match TRBD1. Germline V gives CDR1 DFQATT, CDR2 SNEGSKA (reference sequence). J lost 5 bases, V lost 6 bases, and 6 bases had no gene match. This CDR3 spans 12 amino acids. The chain's CDR3 is CSAEGTATEAFF. For the CDR3, the DNA is TGCAGTGCCGAGGGGACAGCGACTGAAGCTTTCTTT.

This clonotype was seen repeatedly, ten times or more. This chain uses TRBV20-1 with TRBJ2-7; possibly TRBD1 or TRBD2 for D (7 bases each). The V gene's germline CDR1 is DFQATT and CDR2 SNEGSKA (reference sequence). CDR3 length: 13 amino acids. V gave up 3 bases and J gave up 4 bases, with 13 bases separating them. This CDR3 reads CSASPGGGYEQYF. CDR3 coding DNA: TGCAGTGCTAGCCCAGGGGGGGGGTACGAGCAGTACTTC.

In this sample, this clonotype turned up many times. The DNA of the CDR3 is TGTGCCAGCAGCCAAGGGAACACCGGGGAGTCACCCCTCCACTTT. Its protein product is CASSQGNTGESPLHF. This chain uses TRBV14 with TRBJ1-6, with unresolved D. The CDR3 totals 15 residues. The V end lost 1 base, the J end lost 10 bases, and 14 bases lay between the germline ends. Per germline, CDR1 SGHDN and CDR2 FVKESK. Together with reference TRBV14 and TRBJ1-6, the CDR3 gives the full variable domain: EAGVTQFPSHSVIEKGQTVTLRCDPISGHDNLYWYRRVMGKEIKFLLHFVKESKQDESGMPNNRFLAERTGGTYSTLKVQPAELEDSGVYFCASSQGNTGESPLHFGNGTRLTVT.

This clonotype was counted many times. The genes are TRBV20-1 and TRBJ1-5; TRBD1 matches 7 bases. CDR3 size: 17 residues. Germline V gene sequence: CDR1 DFQATT, CDR2 SNEGSKA (reference sequence). V dropped 5 bases and J dropped 2; count of bases not matched to a gene: 15. The CDR3 DNA follows: TGCAGTGCTGCGACCGGGACAGCCCGGTGGGGCAATCAGCCCCAGCATTTT. It codes for CSAATGTARWGNQPQHF.

The table lists this clonotype with many counts. The rearrangement uses TRBV29-1 and TRBJ1-2, with D hard to call. There are 13 residues in the CDR3. V was cut by 6 bases and J by 5 bases, with 16 bases left in between. Germline CDR1 SQVTM, CDR2 ANQGSEA. CDR3 sequence (DNA): TGCAGCGTCGCCGGCATGGACCTATATGGCTACACCTTC. This translates into CSVAGMDLYGYTF.

This clonotype was detected many times. The chain uses TRBV5-1 and TRBJ1-2, with D tentatively TRBD1 (5 bases). V was shortened by 2 bases and J by 4 bases, with 12 bases between the two germline ends. CDR1 and CDR2 from the germline V gene are SGHRS and YFSETQ. The CDR3 spans 14 residues. The CDR3 DNA follows: TGCGCCAGCAGCTTACAAACAGGCACCTATGGCTACACCTTC. As protein: CASSLQTGTYGYTF.

Ten or more counts support this clonotype. The CDR3, as DNA: TGTGCCACCCGACCTTGGACAGGGGATAACGAGCAGTACTTC. Amino acids: CATRPWTGDNEQYF. J is TRBJ2-7 and V is TRBV15; 9 nucleotides line up with TRBD1. CDR1 LNHNV and CDR2 YYDKDF come from the germline V gene (reference sequence). Trimming took 8 bases from V and 5 from J; bases not matched to a gene: 10. The CDR3 contains 14 residues.

This clonotype was detected many times. The chain uses TRBV6-1 and TRBJ1-2; possibly TRBD1 for D (5 bases). Trimming shortened V by 6 bases and J by 4 bases, and 12 bases separated the two germline ends. CDR1 is MNHNS, CDR2 SASEGT, per germline. The CDR3 is 13 residues long. The CDR3 DNA reads TGTGCCAGCAGCCCCGGGGGAAGCTATGGCTACACCTTC. Its protein is CASSPGGSYGYTF.

There are many counts of this clonotype. The chain carries TRBV12-3 or TRBV12-4 and TRBJ2-1; 10 bases match TRBD2. This CDR3 contains 15 residues. The trim removed 5 bases at V and 7 bases at J, leaving 8 bases unmatched. In nucleotides, the CDR3 is TGTGCCAGCAGTCCCCTAGCGGGGGATTGGAATGAGCAGTTCTTC. Encoded protein: CASSPLAGDWNEQFF.

Many counts were recorded for this clonotype. This chain connects TRBV25-1 to TRBJ1-6; 10 bases map to TRBD1. V trimming: 3 bases; J trimming: 7 bases; junction bases outside the gene matches: 3. Germline V lookup: CDR1 MGHDK, CDR2 SYGVNS. CDR3 length: 15 amino acids. The CDR3 sequence is CASSDPGQGNSPLHF. CDR3 sequence (DNA): TGTGCCAGCAGTGACCCGGGACAGGGGAATTCACCCCTCCACTTT.

About this clonotype itself: One junction end does not reproduce the germline sequence, and a read error may be involved. V gene TRBV6-6 combines with J gene TRBJ2-3; TRBD1 agrees at 12 bases. The CDR3 has 15 residues. CDR1 is MNHNY and CDR2 is SVGAGI in the germline V gene (reference sequence). The CDR3 bases are TGTGCCAGCAGAGGGACAGGGGGCGCATTGGATACGAAGTATTTT. Translated: CASRGTGGALDTKYF.

J is TRBJ2-5 and V is TRBV15; a possible D gene is TRBD1 (6 bases). V was trimmed by 0 bases and J by 2 bases, leaving 10 bases between them. Germline CDR1 LNHNV, CDR2 YYDKDF (reference sequence). The CDR3 is 15 amino acids. The CDR3 DNA is TGTGCCACCAGCAGAGACCAGGGGTATCAAGAGACCCAGTACTTC. Its translation: CATSRDQGYQETQYF.

In this sample, this clonotype turned up many times. The chain recombines TRBV5-1 with TRBJ2-1; 9 nucleotides align to TRBD2. The CDR3 totals 18 residues. Germline CDR1 and CDR2: SGHRS and YFSETQ. Trimming cost V 4 bases and J 3 bases; bases outside gene matches: 14. CDR3: CASSPASVLAGYYNEQFF. CDR3 DNA: TGCGCCAGCAGCCCGGCCTCGGTTCTAGCGGGATACTACAATGAGCAGTTCTTC.

There are many counts of this clonotype. The chain couples TRBV29-1 to TRBJ1-6; 9 bases align to TRBD1. Germline-derived CDR1 and CDR2 are SQVTM and ANQGSEA. The CDR3 runs to 21 residues. The ends lost 0 bases at V and 0 bases at J; junction bases unmatched: 15. CDR3 residues: CSVEDGVGQGRASSYNSPLHF. In DNA form, the CDR3 reads TGCAGCGTTGAAGATGGTGTCGGACAGGGGAGGGCGAGCTCCTATAATTCACCCCTCCACTTT.

Ten or more counts support this clonotype. The chain has TRBV20-1 and TRBJ2-1; D is perhaps TRBD1 or TRBD2 (5 bases each). V lost 3 bases to trimming and J lost 2 bases, with 11 bases between them. The CDR3 loop spans 14 amino acids. Germline values: CDR1 DFQATT, CDR2 SNEGSKA (reference sequence). CDR3 bases: TGCAGTGCTAGTGAGGGGCAGACCTACAATGAGCAGTTCTTC. This encodes CSASEGQTYNEQFF.

This clonotype was seen many times. This sequence joins TRBV2 and TRBJ2-1; TRBD2 matches 8 bases. Germline V gene lookup returns CDR1 SNHLY and CDR2 FYNNEI. This CDR3 region has 13 residues. V dropped 11 bases and J dropped 4; count of bases not matched to a gene: 7. CDR3 in amino acids: CAGLAGLYNEQFF. In nucleotides, the CDR3 is TGTGCCGGTCTAGCGGGCTTGTACAATGAGCAGTTCTTC.

This clonotype was observed many times. The chain carries TRBV12-3 or TRBV12-4 and TRBJ1-1; 8 nucleotides align to TRBD1. V lost 1 base and J lost 3; bases outside the gene matches: 4. The CDR3 contains 15 residues. This CDR3 reads CASSLVAQGDTEAFF. The CDR3 DNA sequence: TGTGCCAGCAGTTTAGTCGCACAGGGGGACACTGAAGCTTTCTTT.

In its sample, this clonotype was seen many times. This chain uses TRBV5-1 with TRBJ2-3, with a possible D match to TRBD1 (6 bases). Between the trimmed V and J ends, which lost 0 bases and 0 bases, there was a span of 8 bases. The CDR3 spans 15 residues. In germline, CDR1 is SGHRS, CDR2 YFSETQ. CDR3 sequence reads: CASSLEDSSTDTQYF. The CDR3 DNA is TGCGCCAGCAGCTTGGAGGACAGCAGCACAGATACGCAGTATTTT.

This clonotype was seen ten or more times. The chain uses TRBV19 and TRBJ2-1, with TRBD1 identical over 10 bases. Germline V CDR1 and CDR2: LNHDA, SQIVND (reference sequence). The length of the CDR3 is 16 residues. The V gene end was trimmed by 3 bases and the J gene end by 12 bases; junction bases not matched to a gene: 14. The CDR3: CASSILGQGPLIGQFF. Written as DNA, the CDR3 is TGTGCCAGTAGTATCCTGGGACAGGGGCCATTGATTGGGCAGTTCTTC.

There are many counts of this clonotype. This chain links TRBV27 with TRBJ1-2; 7 bases align to TRBD1. The CDR3 runs 14 residues. Germline CDR1 MNHEY, CDR2 SMNVEV (reference sequence). The ends lost 5 bases at V and 5 bases at J; junction bases unmatched: 8. The CDR3 region has the DNA TGTGCCAGCAGTGCCCAGGGGGGCAGATATGGCTACACCTTC. This sequence encodes CASSAQGGRYGYTF.

At least ten counts were recorded for this clonotype. The chain joins TRBV20-1 to TRBJ1-4; D may be TRBD1 (5 bases). This CDR3 comprises 15 residues. The germline gives CDR1 DFQATT, CDR2 SNEGSKA (reference sequence). Trimming removed 0 bases at V and 8 bases at J, with 16 bases between. The CDR3 bases are TGCAGTGCTAGAGATGGGTCCGGGTGGGGGGAAAAACTGTTTTTT. It translates to CSARDGSGWGEKLFF.

This clonotype showed up many times. J is TRBJ1-6 and V is TRBV4-1; 11 nucleotides line up with TRBD1. This CDR3 region has 16 residues. Germline V gene lookup returns CDR1 MGHRA and CDR2 YSYEKL. Trimming removed 1 base from V and 9 bases from J; junction bases left unmatched: 5. Here the CDR3 reads CASSQARDRGTSPLHF. As DNA, the CDR3 is TGCGCCAGCAGCCAAGCCCGGGACAGGGGGACTTCACCCCTCCACTTT.

This clonotype was observed many times. The V call is TRBV7-2, the J call TRBJ1-3; TRBD1 is a possible D gene (6 bases). Germline lookup yields CDR1 SGHTA and CDR2 FQGNSA. Deletions cut 2 bases from V and 2 bases from J, with 13 bases between. The CDR3 extends over 16 amino acids. This CDR3 is CASSLKGGRTGNTIYF. CDR3 bases: TGTGCCAGCAGCTTAAAAGGGGGGAGAACTGGAAACACCATATATTTT.

This clonotype was seen repeatedly, ten times or more. The chain combines TRBV7-9 with TRBJ1-1; 8 bases map to TRBD1. Trimming at V came to 1 base and at J to 7 bases, leaving 5 bases not matched to a gene. The CDR3 runs to 14 residues. Germline V gene sequence: CDR1 SEHNR, CDR2 FQNEAQ (reference sequence). CDR3 nucleotides: TGTGCCAGCAGCTTAGGGACAGGGACGGGTGAAGCTTTCTTT. Amino acids: CASSLGTGTGEAFF.